A single sample is the source of the 32 T cell receptor delta chains below, sequenced in a study of delta chain sequences of gamma delta T cells. TCRdb re-called clones from the PCR reads using CATT. The table has 3,000 to 3,500 delta-chain clones, roughly two thirds seen once; the top ten hold about 50%. What was sequenced was a tumor sample. Receptors were obtained from a human donor with breast cancer.

The rearrangement uses TRDV2 and TRDJ1; 8 positions agree with TRDD3. The V gene end was trimmed by 1 base and the J gene end by 4 bases; junction bases not matched to a gene: 13. The CDR3 has 17 residues. Per germline, CDR1 GEAIGNYY and CDR2 EKD. CDR3 residues: CACDTLGDPSQYDKLIF. The CDR3 DNA is TGTGCCTGTGACACTCTGGGGGACCCTTCCCAATACGATAAACTCATCTTT.

The chain combines TRDV1 with TRDJ1; 12 positions match TRDD3. Germline V CDR1 and CDR2: TSWWSYY, QGS. V lost 3 bases, J lost 0 bases, and 14 bases stayed unmatched. This CDR3 contains 20 residues. CDR3 loop: CALGDVIPGGYAAYTDKLIF. CDR3 DNA sequence: TGTGCTCTTGGGGATGTGATCCCTGGGGGATACGCAGCGTACACCGATAAACTCATCTTT.

In the case of this clone: Mismatch with germline at one junction end may stem from a read error. This chain uses TRDV2 with TRDJ1, with D possibly being TRDD3 (6 bases). This CDR3 is built from 20 residues. Germline CDR1 and CDR2: GEAIGNYY and EKD. CDR3 sequence: CACDSVSREGDRAYNEKLIF. The DNA for the CDR3 is TGCGCCTGTGACTCTGTGTCAAGGGAGGGGGACCGTGCTTACAACGAAAAACTCATCTTT.

Concerning this clone itself: Germline and junction disagree at one end, which may indicate a read error. The rearrangement uses TRDV2 and TRDJ1; a possible D gene is TRDD3 (6 bases). Germline loops: CDR1 GEAIGNYY, CDR2 EKD. The CDR3 spans 18 residues. In nucleotides, the CDR3 is TGTGCTCGTGACAAACTAGTGGGAGGATGGGGGGACACCGATAAAATCATCTTC. It specifies CARDKLVGGWGDTDKIIF.

Written as DNA, the CDR3 is TGTGCTCTTGGGACGTCCCTTAACCTAGTGAACACCGATAAACTCATCTTT. It is translated as CALGTSLNLVNTDKLIF. The chain links TRDV1 to TRDJ1; D is uncertain. Trimming left V 5 bases short and J 0 bases short, with 19 bases between. CDR3 length equals 17 residues. Germline lookup yields CDR1 TSWWSYY and CDR2 QGS.

Note on this clone: TCRdb shows a much larger clone's protein in place of this DNA's translation, and the two differ at residue 2, likely through a read error; the protein shown is translated from the DNA. This chain links TRDV2 with TRDJ1, with D unclear. The CDR3 runs 17 residues. Germline values: CDR1 GEAIGNYY, CDR2 EKD. The CDR3 DNA sequence: TGTTCCTGTGACCCAATACAACCTCCAGAGTTCTCCGATAAACTCATCTTT. Translating it yields CSCDPIQPPEFSDKLIF.

Regarding this clone: The protein TCRdb gives is from a much larger clone and does not agree with this DNA's translation at residues 10 and 14, likely a read error; the protein shown here comes from the DNA. V is TRDV2 and J is TRDJ1; 10 nucleotides line up with TRDD3. The CDR3 totals 16 residues. The V gene's germline CDR1 is GEAIGNYY and CDR2 EKD. DNA for the CDR3: TGTGCCTGTGACCTTTTGGGGGATACAGACACCGATAAACCCATCTTT. Its protein is CACDLLGDTDTDKPIF.

In regard to this clone: One end of the junction varies from germline; a read error may be responsible. The genes are TRDV2 and TRDJ1, with no clear D. The germline gives CDR1 GEAIGNYY, CDR2 EKD. The CDR3 totals 16 residues. The CDR3 DNA reads as TGTGCCTGTGACAACCTGTGGGAGGAAAGCACTGATCAACTCTTTTTT. Its protein is CACDNLWEESTDQLFF.

Regarding this clone: A read error may produce the germline difference seen at one junction end. The gene calls are TRDV2 and TRDJ1; D might be TRDD3 (6 bases). Germline assignment: CDR1 GEAIGNYY and CDR2 EKD. The CDR3 totals 20 residues. CDR3 DNA: TGTGCCTGTTACACCGTGTCAAGGGAGGGGGACCGACCTTACACCGATATCTTTATCTTT. Translation: CACYTVSREGDRPYTDIFIF.

By share of the sample, this clone is large. At the DNA level, this CDR3 is encoded by other sequences in the same sample as well. The chain links TRDV2 to TRDJ1; no reliable D call. Germline V gene lookup returns CDR1 GEAIGNYY and CDR2 EKD. The ends were cut back, 1 base at V and 2 bases at J, with 16 bases in the middle. The CDR3 totals 16 residues. The CDR3 DNA follows: TGTGCCTGTGACACGATTGGGCACATCGTGACCGATAAACTCATCTTT. Protein sequence: CACDTIGHIVTDKLIF.

Turning to this clone: Its ends do not fully match the called genes, so a read error is possible. J is TRDJ1 and V is TRDV2, with D possibly TRDD2 on 5 matching bases. Germline V gives CDR1 GEAIGNYY, CDR2 EKD. This CDR3 has 20 residues. The DNA of the CDR3 is TGTTCCTGTTACACCGTATCAATGGAGGGTGACCTACCTTACACCGATAAACTCATCTTT. This sequence encodes CSCYTVSMEGDLPYTDKLIF.

The chain is built from TRDV2 and TRDJ1, with a possible D match to TRDD3 (5 bases). The CDR3 totals 20 residues. Germline assignment: CDR1 GEAIGNYY and CDR2 EKD. The V gene lost 0 bases and the J gene lost 4 bases, with 29 bases spanning the gap. The CDR3 is CACDTVSGEEDQPFFDKLIF. CDR3 bases: TGTGCCTGTGACACCGTGTCAGGGGAGGAGGACCAACCTTTCTTCGATAAACTCATCTTT.

As concerns this clone: The TCRdb protein comes from a much larger clone and disagrees with this DNA's translation at residue 11, likely due to a read error; the protein given here is derived from the DNA. The J gene is TRDJ1, the V gene TRDV2; 7 nucleotides agree with TRDD3. The germline gives CDR1 GEAIGNYY, CDR2 EKD. This CDR3 has 15 residues. The CDR3: CACDPVGEDTAKLIF. The CDR3 bases are TGTGCCTGTGACCCAGTGGGGGAGGACACCGCTAAACTCATCTTT.

This clone was counted between two and nine times. TCRdb's entry gives the protein of a much larger clone, which mismatches this DNA's translation at residue 3, likely from a read error; the protein reported here is translated from the DNA. The chain recombines TRDV2 with TRDJ1; no reliable D call. Germline-derived CDR1 and CDR2 are GEAIGNYY and EKD. The CDR3 runs to 17 residues. CDR3 protein: CARDSSTPRLNTDKLIF. CDR3 nucleotides: TGTGCCCGTGACTCATCCACACCCCGCTTGAACACCGATAAACTCATCTTT.

This clone occurred a few times. TCRdb attributes to this sequence the protein of a much larger clone, which differs from the DNA translation at residue 7; a read error is likely, and the protein displayed is translated from the DNA. This rearrangement joins TRDV1 to TRDJ1; TRDD3 agrees at 11 bases. The CDR3 is made up of 18 amino acids. Germline CDR1 reads TSWWSYY; CDR2 reads QGS. The J segment lost 1 base and the V segment lost 1 base, leaving 8 bases of the junction unmatched. CDR3 sequence: CALGEPELGDTSTDKLIF. CDR3 in DNA: TGTGCTCTTGGGGAACCAGAGCTGGGGGATACATCCACCGATAAACTCATCTTT.

Sample share makes this clone medium-sized. This likely stems from a read error, as it lies one base from a far larger clone. Other DNA sequences within the sample encode an identical CDR3. The chain employs TRDV2 and TRDJ1, with no clear D. The CDR3 totals 14 residues. CDR1 and CDR2 (germline): GEAIGNYY, EKD. CDR3 bases: TGTGCCTGTGACTCCGTTGACCACACAGATAAACTCATCTTT. Protein sequence: CACDSVDHTDKLIF.

For this clone: One end of the junction is discordant with germline, which a read error may explain. The chain combines TRDV1 with TRDJ1; D is possibly TRDD3 (5 bases). This CDR3 has 20 residues. Germline V lookup: CDR1 TSWWSYY, CDR2 QGS. This CDR3 reads CALGGPYPPLYWSYTDILIF. The CDR3 nucleotides are TGTGCTCTTGGCGGGCCGTACCCACCTCTCTACTGGTCTTACACCGATATACTCATCTTT.

This clone was recorded a few times. The TCRdb protein comes from a much larger clone and disagrees with this DNA's translation at residue 12, likely due to a read error; the protein given here is derived from the DNA. For the CDR3, the DNA is TGTGCCTGTGACGGATTAGGGGAATCGTACACCAATAAACTCATCTTT. Encoded protein: CACDGLGESYTNKLIF. The rearrangement links TRDV2 to TRDJ1; tentatively, D is TRDD3 (5 bases). This CDR3 contains 16 residues. Germline assignment: CDR1 GEAIGNYY and CDR2 EKD.

This chain connects TRDV2 to TRDJ1; perhaps TRDD3 as D (6 bases). This CDR3 region has 13 residues. Germline CDR1 is GEAIGNYY and CDR2 is EKD. Between the trimmed V and J ends, which lost 7 bases and 2 bases, there was a span of 13 bases. Here the CDR3 reads CACFRIQTDKLIF. CDR3 nucleotides: TGTGCCTGCTTTCGGATACAGACCGATAAACTCATCTTT.

The V and J genes are TRDV2 and TRDJ1; the D is unclear. Trimming left V 4 bases short and J 2 bases short, with 10 bases between. Germline V gene data show CDR1 as GEAIGNYY and CDR2 as EKD. The CDR3 is made up of 13 amino acids. The CDR3 DNA sequence: TGTGCCTGTGAGGCGTATACTACCGATAAACTCATCTTT. Translated: CACEAYTTDKLIF.

V and J are TRDV2 and TRDJ1; maybe TRDD3 (5 bases). Germline V gives CDR1 GEAIGNYY, CDR2 EKD. The CDR3 consists of 13 residues. Trimming removed 9 bases at V and 14 bases at J, with 27 bases between. The CDR3 region has the DNA TGTGCCACCTTTTCGTGGGCCCGCGATACACTTATCTTT. Translating gives CATFSWARDTLIF.

V and J are TRDV2 and TRDJ1; the match to TRDD3 covers 8 bases. Germline V CDR1 and CDR2: GEAIGNYY, EKD. With 0 bases clipped from V and 14 bases from J, the junction kept 31 bases outside the gene matches. This CDR3 has 20 residues. The CDR3 is CACDTALRDTGLPYTVIFIF. CDR3 nucleotide sequence: TGTGCCTGTGACACCGCGCTGAGGGATACGGGCTTACCTTATACAGTCATCTTTATCTTT.

This clone has only one observation. At one end, the junction sequence differs from germline, possibly due to a read error. The rearrangement joins TRDV2 to TRDJ1; 7 bases map to TRDD3. This CDR3 is built from 15 residues. Germline CDR1 is GEAIGNYY and CDR2 is EKD. CDR3 protein: CACYTLGGYTDKLIF. The CDR3 DNA reads TGTGCCTGTTACACGTTGGGGGGATACACCGATAAACTCATCTTT.

A few counts support this clone. This DNA's translation and the protein TCRdb lists, from a much larger clone, do not match at residue 14, likely due to a read error; the protein shown is translated from the DNA. The chain recombines TRDV1 with TRDJ1; D is possibly TRDD3 (5 bases). This CDR3 contains 16 residues. Germline V CDR1 and CDR2: TSWWSYY, QGS. CDR3 region: CALGDNYPLGEDKPIF. The CDR3 nucleotides read TGTGCTCTTGGGGATAATTATCCCCTTGGAGAGGATAAACCCATCTTT.

By proportion, this clone is medium-sized. A single base is all that separates this from a far larger clone, so a read error is likely. Other DNA sequences in the sample encode the same CDR3. The rearrangement links TRDV2 to TRDJ1, with a weak D call TRDD3 (6 bases). V lost 0 bases and J 2 bases, leaving 27 bases between the germline ends. The germline gives CDR1 GEAIGNYY, CDR2 EKD. The CDR3 totals 20 residues. CDR3 in DNA: TGTGCCTGTGACACCGTGTCAAGGGAGGGGGACCGACCTTATACCGATAAACTCATCTTT. Its translation is CACDTVSREGDRPYTDKLIF.

As concerns this clone: A junction boundary mismatches the germline segment, possibly from a read error. The rearrangement links TRDV1 to TRDJ1, with D possibly matching TRDD3 (8 bases). Germline loops: CDR1 TSWWSYY, CDR2 QGS. The CDR3 is 25 residues long. CDR3 nucleotides: TGTGCTCTTGGGGAACTAGTTTTGTACCGATATTCCTACGTAGATGGGATACGAAACACAGATAAACTCATCTTT. This translates into CALGELVLYRYSYVDGIRNTDKLIF.

A few counts support this clone. Mismatch with germline at one junction end may stem from a read error. The chain is built from TRDV2 and TRDJ1, with 12 bases fitting TRDD3. This CDR3 spans 14 amino acids. Per the germline V gene, CDR1 is GEAIGNYY and CDR2 is EKD. The CDR3, as DNA: TGTGCCTGTGACGAGGCGACGTACTGGGGGATACAGTTTTTC. It is translated as CACDEATYWGIQFF.

For the CDR3, the DNA is TGTGCCTTTAGCCCCCCTTCCTACACCATGCGAATCGACAACCTCATCTTT. The encoded protein is CAFSPPSYTMRIDNLIF. The chain couples TRDV3 to TRDJ1; 9 nucleotides line up with TRDD2. Trimming removed 0 bases from V and 11 bases from J; junction bases left unmatched: 22. There are 17 residues in the CDR3. Germline CDR1 reads TVYSNPD; CDR2 reads GDNSRS (reference sequence).

In this sample, this clone turned up a few times. TCRdb's listed protein matches a much larger clone and diverges from this DNA's translation at residue 6, likely through a read error; the protein shown comes from the DNA. This sequence joins TRDV3 and TRDJ1; a possible D gene is TRDD3 (5 bases). With 3 bases removed from V and 0 bases from J, the gap between germline ends came to 29 bases. The CDR3 has 19 residues. Germline-derived CDR1 and CDR2 are TVYSNPD and GDNSRS (reference sequence). The CDR3 DNA reads as TGTGCCTTGCCCGTCCTTTCAACTTGGGGAAAACAGTACACCGATAAACTCATCTTT. This translates into CALPVLSTWGKQYTDKLIF.

For this clone: A far more abundant clone sits one base away, making this likely a read error. Other DNA sequences in this sample translate to the same CDR3. The V and J genes are TRDV2 and TRDJ1, with 7 bases fitting TRDD3. The germline CDR1 and CDR2 sequences are GEAIGNYY and EKD. The CDR3 consists of 15 residues. The CDR3 DNA is TGTGCCTGTGACGCCCTGGGGATAAGGGGGAATAAACTCATCTTC. Translation gives CACDALGIRGNKLIF.

In its sample, this clone ranks as medium-sized (0.01 to 0.1%). A far larger clone is only one base removed, so a read error is likely. The same CDR3 is also encoded by other DNA sequences in this sample. This rearrangement joins TRDV2 to TRDJ1, with D possibly matching TRDD3 (6 bases). There are 20 residues in the CDR3. V was pared by 0 bases and J by 0 bases, with 25 bases between. Germline V gene data show CDR1 as GEAIGNYY and CDR2 as EKD. Here the CDR3 DNA reads TGTGCCTGTGACACCGTGTCTAGGGAGGGGGACCGACCTTACACCGATAAACTCATCTTT. It codes for CACDTVSREGDRPYTDKLIF.

This chain joins TRDV3 and TRDJ1; the D gene is possibly TRDD3 (5 bases). The CDR3 is 19 amino acids. CDR1 TVYSNPD and CDR2 GDNSRS come from the germline V gene (reference sequence). V lost 5 bases and J lost 0, with 31 bases in between. The CDR3 protein is CAVPVPKTWGKQYTDKLIF. The CDR3 bases are TGTGCCGTGCCCGTGCCTAAAACTTGGGGAAAACAGTACACCGATAAACTCATCTTT.